Sequencing of this T cell receptor beta chain was carried out in a study of PD-1 blockade in classical Hodgkin lymphoma. Regarding this clone: Its antigen is unknown.

Study observations and caveats: Relapsed/refractory patients reportedly had lower baseline diversity than newly diagnosed patients.

V lost 1 base to trimming and J lost 2 bases, with 14 bases between them. The CDR3 extends over 16 amino acids. In germline, CDR1 is SGHDN, CDR2 FVKESK. Generated by immunoSEQ multiplex PCR, the TCRdb table keeps only in-frame clones and is missing some. The table has 20,000 to 25,000 clones, 90% to 95% seen once. Indicated time point: newly diagnosed, previously untreated cHL patient sample. Negative magnetic selection isolated CD4+ T cells from thawed PBMCs. The sequenced material came from CD4+ T cells from blood. The sequence came from a human donor with classical Hodgkin lymphoma. The chain uses TRBV14 and TRBJ1-2; D unclear. The CDR3 here is CASSQGRASFNYGYTF. CDR3 sequence (DNA): TGTGCCAGCAGCCAAGGGCGCGCCTCTTTCAACTATGGCTACACCTTC.